This TCR beta chain was obtained from a study of monozygotic twins with inflammatory bowel disease. Two nested PCRs, of roughly 16 and 10 cycles, processed TCRalpha and TCRbeta cDNA. From the 5' RACE reads, TCRdb lists one entry per CDR3 protein and no DNA. The record lists about 380,000 distinct CDR3 sequences, of which the ten most abundant hold around 2.6%. The study, taken as a whole, reports: Among IBD patients, fewer clonotypes were shared with others than among healthy twins, especially with disease activity. TCRbeta inverse Simpson diversity was decreased in IBD patients versus healthy co-twins.

With regard to this clonotype: The target antigen is unknown.

The sequence was obtained from a human donor with ulcerative colitis or Crohn's disease, or a healthy co-twin of an affected twin (not recorded which). Material for sequencing was blood.

CDR3 region: CASSSQTGTSGPQETQYF. This chain joins TRBV12-3 or TRBV12-4 and TRBJ2-5; the TRBD2 assignment by TCRdb is unverifiable without DNA. This CDR3 is built from 18 residues.